This entry concerns a single T cell receptor beta chain. Measured with immunoSEQ multiplex PCR; TCRdb has only the in-frame clones, and not every one. The sample consists of more than 65,000 clones, roughly four fifths of them appearing once. The CDR3 runs 16 residues. Looked up from germline, CDR1 is KGHSH and CDR2 is LQKENI. Trimming stripped 2 bases from V and 0 bases from J, with 14 bases between. The sample comes from a study of blood T cell repertoires in COVID-19. This chain links TRBV18 with TRBJ2-7; maybe TRBD2 (6 bases). The sequenced sample was peripheral blood. The TCR comes from a woman older than 75 with acute or convalescent COVID-19. The CDR3 DNA is TGTGCCAGCTCACCAAAGGACTACCGGACCTCCTACGAGCAGTACTTC. Its translation is CASSPKDYRTSYEQYF.